These 20 T cell receptor beta chains were sequenced from one sample in a study of post-analysis software for immune sequencing data. Whole-study results and caveats: When patients were compared with controls, four to six TRBV segments were more frequent, TRBV5-6, TRBV5-1 and TRBV20-1 among them.

What these receptors recognize is not known. Built from TCR beta cDNA, the libraries had unique molecular identifiers in them. Each CDR3 protein is one row after TCRdb ran MiXCR on the PCR reads. Of roughly 650,000 distinct CDR3 sequences in the sample, roughly three fifths were seen once. The material sequenced was blood. The receptors originated from a girl aged 2 to 10 with multiple sclerosis.

The chain uses TRBV20-1 and TRBJ2-1; TRBD2 might be the D (5 bases). Germline V gene data show CDR1 as DFQATT and CDR2 as SNEGSKA (reference sequence). With 4 bases removed from V and 2 bases from J, the gap between germline ends came to 9 bases. The CDR3 covers 13 residues. Here the CDR3 reads CSATAVTYNEQFF. The CDR3 bases are TGCAGTGCTACAGCGGTTACCTACAATGAGCAGTTCTTC.

The chain is built from TRBV10-2 and TRBJ1-5, with a weak D call TRBD1 (6 bases). Germline-derived CDR1 and CDR2 are WSHSY and SAAADI. This CDR3 has 14 residues. V was shortened by 5 bases and J by 7 bases, with 15 bases between the two germline ends. The CDR3, as DNA: TGCGCCAGCAGTTACCAGGGGTCCGGGCAGCCCCAGCATTTT. Protein sequence: CASSYQGSGQPQHF.

The sample holds a few counts of this clonotype. This rearrangement joins TRBV29-1 to TRBJ2-1; D is unclear. V lost 3 bases and J lost 4, with 10 bases in between. From germline, CDR1 is SQVTM and CDR2 ANQGSEA. CDR3 length: 13 residues. The CDR3 DNA reads TGCAGCGTTGAGGGCCAGTTTTACAATGAGCAGTTCTTC. Translating it yields CSVEGQFYNEQFF.

As regards this clonotype: One end of the junction fails to match germline, which may point to a read error. V and J are TRBV7-7 and TRBJ2-1; 8 nucleotides align to TRBD2. Germline assignment: CDR1 SSHAT and CDR2 FNYEAQ (reference sequence). There are 15 residues in the CDR3. CDR3 in amino acids: CASSRSGAVYNEQFF. The DNA of the CDR3 is TGTGCTAGCAGCCGTAGCGGGGCGGTCTACAATGAGCAGTTCTTC.

The chain couples TRBV25-1 to TRBJ2-4; a possible D gene is TRBD2 (7 bases). The CDR3 contains 16 residues. The germline CDR1 and CDR2 sequences are MGHDK and SYGVNS. Trimming shortened V by 3 bases and J by 0 bases, and 12 bases separated the two germline ends. The CDR3 DNA reads TGTGCCAGCAGTGATTGGGGGGGCGAAGCCAAAAACATTCAGTACTTC. Translating it yields CASSDWGGEAKNIQYF.

CDR3 loop: CASSRTSSYEQYF. Here the CDR3 DNA reads TGTGCCAGCAGCCGCACTAGCTCCTACGAGCAGTACTTC. J is TRBJ2-7 and V is TRBV27; D is perhaps TRBD2 (5 bases). Trimming shortened V by 6 bases and J by 0 bases, and 9 bases separated the two germline ends. CDR1 is MNHEY, CDR2 SMNVEV, per germline (reference sequence). There are 13 residues in the CDR3.

This clonotype was seen a few times. The chain is built from TRBV11-2 and TRBJ2-1; a weak D match, TRBD1 (5 bases). CDR1 is SGHAT, CDR2 FQNNGV, per germline. The CDR3 totals 14 residues. V was shortened by 5 bases and J by 4 bases, with 12 bases between the two germline ends. In nucleotides, the CDR3 is TGTGCCAGCAGCCCGAAGACAGAATACAATGAGCAGTTCTTC. It codes for CASSPKTEYNEQFF.

This chain joins TRBV10-3 and TRBJ2-1, with a weak D call TRBD2 (6 bases). Per germline, CDR1 ENHRY and CDR2 SYGVKD. The CDR3 loop spans 13 amino acids. V was pared by 11 bases and J by 8 bases, with 19 bases between. CDR3 amino acids: CAAIGTSIHEQFF. In DNA form, the CDR3 reads TGTGCCGCAATCGGTACTAGCATCCATGAGCAGTTCTTC.

This clonotype was observed a few times. V usage is TRBV9 and J usage is TRBJ2-1; 8 bases are a match to TRBD1. The V and J ends lost 4 bases and 0 bases, in that order; junction bases with no gene match: 3. There are 15 residues in the CDR3. CDR1 and CDR2 (germline): SGDLS, YYNGEE. The CDR3 loop is CASSTDRGSYNEQFF. Written as DNA, the CDR3 is TGTGCCAGCAGCACTGACAGGGGCTCCTACAATGAGCAGTTCTTC.

The chain links TRBV20-1 to TRBJ2-7, with 7 nucleotides matching TRBD2. CDR3 length equals 14 residues. Trimming at V came to 3 bases and at J to 3 bases, leaving 8 bases not matched to a gene. Germline loops: CDR1 DFQATT, CDR2 SNEGSKA (reference sequence). Written as DNA, the CDR3 is TGCAGTGCTAGGGGGTCGCGGGGGTTCTACGAGCAGTACTTC. This translates into CSARGSRGFYEQYF.

This chain uses TRBV12-3 or TRBV12-4 with TRBJ2-1; D unresolved. The CDR3 consists of 12 residues. Trimming took 6 bases from V and 8 from J, leaving 11 bases between them. CDR3 sequence reads: CASRFKGHEQFF. The CDR3 DNA reads TGTGCCAGCAGGTTTAAGGGCCATGAGCAGTTCTTC.

The gene calls are TRBV5-1 and TRBJ2-7, with unresolved D. With 6 bases removed from V and 2 bases from J, the gap between germline ends came to 12 bases. The CDR3 has 13 residues. Germline V CDR1 and CDR2: SGHRS, YFSETQ. DNA of the CDR3: TGCGCCAGCAAGCCCCTCACAGCCTACGAGCAGTACTTC. As protein: CASKPLTAYEQYF. Looking up the rest from reference TRBV5-1 and TRBJ2-7 gives the full variable domain: KAGVTQTPRYLIKTRGQQVTLSCSPISGHRSVSWYQQTPGQGLQFLFEYFSETQRNKGNFPGRFSGRQFSNSRSEMNVSTLELGDSALYLCASKPLTAYEQYFGPGTRLTVT.

This clonotype appeared once. This sequence joins TRBV20-1 and TRBJ2-1; TRBD2 is a possible D gene (5 bases). The germline V gene encodes CDR1 DFQATT and CDR2 SNEGSKA (reference sequence). This CDR3 is 13 amino acids long. The V end lost 3 bases, the J end lost 3 bases, and 9 bases lay between the germline ends. CDR3 DNA: TGCAGTGCTAGGGGCCGGGGCTACAATGAGCAGTTCTTC. This encodes CSARGRGYNEQFF.

This sequence joins TRBV4-1 and TRBJ2-7; 8 positions agree with TRBD1. CDR3 length equals 14 residues. CDR1 and CDR2 (germline): MGHRA, YSYEKL. The V segment lost 1 base and the J segment 3 bases; nucleotides outside the gene matches: 2. CDR3 region: CASSQGQGNYEQYF. DNA of the CDR3: TGCGCCAGCAGCCAAGGACAGGGGAACTACGAGCAGTACTTC.

This clonotype turned up a few times. This chain uses TRBV6-5 with TRBJ2-7, with 7 bases matching TRBD2. J was trimmed by 1 base and V by 6 bases; bases with no gene match: 9. This CDR3 has 15 residues. Germline CDR1 reads MNHEY; CDR2 reads SVGAGI. This chain's CDR3 is CASRPAGEGSYEQYF. CDR3 nucleotides: TGTGCCAGCAGACCTGCGGGAGAAGGGTCCTACGAGCAGTACTTC.

There are a few counts of this clonotype. The rearrangement uses TRBV10-3 and TRBJ2-3, with 8 bases identical to TRBD2. The CDR3 has 14 amino acids. CDR1 and CDR2 (germline): ENHRY, SYGVKD. V lost 6 bases and J lost 1; bases outside the gene matches: 3. CDR3 bases: TGTGCCATCAGCCATAGCGGGGGCACAGATACGCAGTATTTT. Its translation is CAISHSGGTDTQYF.

The rearrangement joins TRBV7-8 to TRBJ2-1; D unclear. V was clipped by 0 bases and J by 4 bases, with 10 bases between them. CDR3 length equals 15 residues. From germline, CDR1 is SGHVS and CDR2 FQNEAQ. CDR3 in amino acids: CASSLAGLTYNEQFF. The CDR3 nucleotides read TGTGCCAGCAGCTTAGCAGGCCTTACTTACAATGAGCAGTTCTTC.

The chain is built from TRBV7-8 and TRBJ1-5, with D uncertain. The CDR3 contains 12 residues. Between the trimmed V and J ends, which lost 5 bases and 6 bases, there was a span of 8 bases. CDR1 and CDR2 from the germline V gene are SGHVS and FQNEAQ. The CDR3 nucleotides read TGTGCCAGCAGCACATTTGGTCAGCCCCAGCATTTT. This codes for CASSTFGQPQHF.

The chain carries TRBV7-3 and TRBJ1-2, with a possible D match to TRBD1 (5 bases). This CDR3 contains 13 residues. Trimming shortened V by 4 bases and J by 8 bases, and 14 bases separated the two germline ends. The germline V gene encodes CDR1 SGHTA and CDR2 FQGTGA. As DNA, the CDR3 is TGTGCCAGCAGCTCCGAGACGGGGCAAGGCTACACCTTC. Its protein is CASSSETGQGYTF.

The chain is built from TRBV4-1 and TRBJ2-1; D might be TRBD2 (6 bases). Looked up from germline, CDR1 is MGHRA and CDR2 is YSYEKL. This CDR3 spans 16 amino acids. The V gene lost 4 bases and the J gene lost 6 bases, with 19 bases spanning the gap. The DNA for the CDR3 is TGCGCCAGCAGCCCCCACGGAGGGAGTAGGAGCAATGAGCAGTTCTTC. Its protein product is CASSPHGGSRSNEQFF.